The source of this TCR beta chain is a study of PD-1 blockade in mismatch repair-deficient tumors. Turning to the study itself: All were previously treated, progressing patients with eleven to twelve mismatch repair-deficient cancer types.

Libraries were prepared by immunoSEQ multiplex PCR; TCRdb keeps only in-frame clonotypes and omits some of them. The sample comprises some 110,000 clones, over 60% of which are singletons, and 4% to 6% rests with the top ten. TCR sequencing covered a few patients who responded to pembrolizumab. Trimming cost V 5 bases and J 5 bases; bases outside gene matches: 9. Germline V gene lookup returns CDR1 LGHNA and CDR2 YSLEER. The CDR3 extends over 16 amino acids. The V and J genes are TRBV4-3 and TRBJ2-1; the match to TRBD2 covers 10 bases. Sequenced material: peripheral blood, taken approximately 14 months after starting pembrolizumab. The clonotype was recovered from an adult with mismatch repair-deficient cancer. In nucleotides, the CDR3 is TGCGCCAGCAGCGTGAGCTGGACTAGCGGAAACAATGAGCAGTTCTTC. Its protein is CASSVSWTSGNNEQFF.